This T cell receptor (beta chain) was sequenced during a study of T-cell reconstitution after alpha-beta-depleted transplantation in children. This CDR3 has 15 amino acids. V was clipped by 3 bases and J by 6 bases, with 18 bases between them. Germline V CDR1 and CDR2: SGHDT, YYEEEE. Broader study findings: Newly made T cells mostly supplied T-cell counts and diversity one year after transplant. About two months after transplant, alpha-beta T cells reportedly came from several hundred expanded graft clones. In some patients, recipient T cells and intrathymic progenitors surviving conditioning explained high day-60 diversity.

This clonotype appeared many times. Its antigen is not identified. For TCRbeta, the library was prepared with unique molecular identifiers. MiXCR, run by TCRdb on the PCR reads, gives a single entry per CDR3 protein. The table records under 850,000 distinct CDR3 sequences, about an eighth of them present only once. The sample was PBMCs, taken before TCRalphabeta/CD19-depleted stem cell transplant. This TCR was recovered from a girl between 2 and 10 years old with congenital amegakaryocytic thrombocytopenia, due to receive a stem cell transplant. The V call is TRBV5-6, the J call TRBJ1-2; no reliable D call. The CDR3 DNA sequence: TGTGCCAGCAGCTCCCCGGGAAGGGCTGCCCATGGCTACACCTTC. Its translation is CASSSPGRAAHGYTF.